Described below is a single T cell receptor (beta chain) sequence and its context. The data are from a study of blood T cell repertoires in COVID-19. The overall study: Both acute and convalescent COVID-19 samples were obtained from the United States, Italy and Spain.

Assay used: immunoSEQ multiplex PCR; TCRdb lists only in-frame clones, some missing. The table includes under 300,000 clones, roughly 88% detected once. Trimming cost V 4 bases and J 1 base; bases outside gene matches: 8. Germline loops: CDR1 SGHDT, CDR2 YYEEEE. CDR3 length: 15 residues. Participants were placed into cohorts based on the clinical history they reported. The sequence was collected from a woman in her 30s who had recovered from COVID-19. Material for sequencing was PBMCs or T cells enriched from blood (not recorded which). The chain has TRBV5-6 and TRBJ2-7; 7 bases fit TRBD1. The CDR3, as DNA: TGTGCCAGCAGCCCATACGGACAGGTTTCCTACGAGCAGTACTTC. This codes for CASSPYGQVSYEQYF. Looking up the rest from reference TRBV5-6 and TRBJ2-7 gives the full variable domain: DAGVTQSPTHLIKTRGQQVTLRCSPKSGHDTVSWYQQALGQGPQFIFQYYEEEERQRGNFPDRFSGHQFPNYSSELNVNALLLGDSALYLCASSPYGQVSYEQYFGPGTRLTVT.